This T cell receptor (beta chain) was captured by sequencing in a study of cytotoxic CD8 clonotypes in ibrutinib-treated CLL. Generated by immunoSEQ multiplex PCR, the TCRdb table keeps only in-frame clones and is missing some. The data hold about 130,000 clones, with about 80% observed a single time. The ends lost 4 bases at V and 6 bases at J; junction bases unmatched: 7. Germline V gene lookup returns CDR1 SGDLS and CDR2 YYNGEE. This CDR3 comprises 13 residues. The sequencing here drew on PBMCs, taken after 12 months of ibrutinib treatment. The rearrangement joins TRBV9 to TRBJ2-7; the match to TRBD1 covers 7 bases. This TCR derives from a human donor with chronic lymphocytic leukemia. The CDR3 loop is CASSQTGVGEQYF. In nucleotides, the CDR3 is TGTGCCAGCAGCCAAACAGGGGTCGGCGAGCAGTACTTC.